This T cell receptor beta chain was captured by sequencing in a study of human T cells and chemical hapten exposure. Documented time point: pre-sensitization, week 0. Sample treatment: therapeutic diphenylcyclopropenone sensitization with weekly scalp DPC. This clonotype has just a few counts. TCRdb redid the calling of the RACE reads with MiXCR, one entry per CDR3 protein. The sample includes about 120,000 distinct CDR3 sequences, approximately 13% of them seen just once. With 1 base removed from V and 5 bases from J, the gap between germline ends came to 11 bases. The germline gives CDR1 DFQATT, CDR2 SNEGSKA (reference sequence). The CDR3 consists of 13 residues.

Sequencing used whole blood, obtained in connection with sensitization to the hapten diphenylcyclopropenone (DPC). The rearrangement links TRBV20-1 to TRBJ1-1; possibly TRBD1 for D (6 bases). This receptor was identified in a woman in her late teens or twenties with alopecia areata. Some clones in this sample may be carry-over from other donors' samples. CDR3 DNA: TGCAGTGCTAGAGGGGGGGCGCGAACTGAAGCTTTCTTT. Protein product: CSARGGARTEAFF.